The 18 T cell receptor beta chains presented below share a single source sample, sequenced in a study of blood T cell repertoires in COVID-19. Sequencing was performed with immunoSEQ multiplex PCR; in TCRdb, only in-frame clones are kept and a portion is missing. The sample contains 110,000 or so clones, more than 80% of which appear only once. The sample taken for sequencing was peripheral blood. Receptors originate from a woman in her forties or fifties with acute or convalescent COVID-19.

The chain is built from TRBV6-5 and TRBJ1-1; weak D call: TRBD1 (6 bases). This CDR3 contains 15 residues. Between the trimmed V and J ends, which lost 0 bases and 4 bases, there was a span of 12 bases. Germline-derived CDR1 and CDR2 are MNHEY and SVGAGI. The DNA of the CDR3 is TGTGCCAGCAGTTACTCAGAGGGGGTGGGCACTGAAGCTTTCTTT. Protein product: CASSYSEGVGTEAFF.

The chain couples TRBV6-5 to TRBJ1-3, with D possibly TRBD1 on 5 matching bases. Germline V gives CDR1 MNHEY, CDR2 SVGAGI. V lost 6 bases to trimming and J lost 8 bases, with 11 bases between them. CDR3 length: 12 amino acids. The CDR3 here is CASSRQTHTIYF. CDR3 coding DNA: TGTGCCAGCAGCAGACAGACGCACACCATATATTTT.

This clone was found a few times. This chain connects TRBV6-5 to TRBJ1-1, with D perhaps TRBD1 (5 bases). The CDR3 extends over 14 amino acids. Per the germline V gene, CDR1 is MNHEY and CDR2 is SVGAGI. Trimming took off 7 bases at V and 3 bases at J, with 15 bases between the two ends. The CDR3 nucleotides are TGTGCCAGCAATGCGCGGGGCAGGGACACTGAAGCTTTCTTT. Its protein product is CASNARGRDTEAFF.

V gene TRBV18 combines with J gene TRBJ1-1; TRBD1 matches at 8 bases. The V and J ends lost 4 bases and 3 bases, in that order; junction bases with no gene match: 16. CDR1 KGHSH and CDR2 LQKENI come from the germline V gene. The CDR3 spans 18 residues. The CDR3 spells CASSLLGTGLTPDTEAFF. Here the CDR3 DNA reads TGTGCCAGCTCACTTCTGGGGACAGGCCTTACCCCGGACACTGAAGCTTTCTTT.

This chain uses TRBV12-3 or TRBV12-4 with TRBJ2-7; D remains ambiguous. CDR3 length: 12 residues. V was shortened by 2 bases and J by 10 bases, with 12 bases between the two germline ends. In DNA form, the CDR3 reads TGTGCCAGCAGTTTACCCTCACAGTCCCAGTACTTC. It specifies CASSLPSQSQYF.

The V and J genes are TRBV18 and TRBJ2-7; 7 bases align to TRBD1. This CDR3 has 15 residues. Germline V CDR1 and CDR2: KGHSH, LQKENI. Germline trimming cut 6 bases from V and 4 bases from J; bases unmatched to any gene: 12. The CDR3 nucleotides are TGTGCCAGCTCGGACTCGACAGGGAGCAATTACGAGCAGTACTTC. Amino acids: CASSDSTGSNYEQYF.

V gene TRBV7-5 combines with J gene TRBJ2-1; the DNA was not used to check the table's D call, TRBD1. TRBV7-5 is a pseudogene segment. The CDR3 sequence is 16 residues long. The CDR3 DNA reads as TGTGTCAGAAGCTCCATTCTCGGACAGGAACCCAATGAGCAGTTCTTC. Amino acid sequence: CVRSSILGQEPNEQFF.

The chain links TRBV27 to TRBJ1-6; TRBD1 matches at 8 bases. J gave up 2 bases and V 6 bases, and 12 bases lay outside the gene matches. The germline V gene has CDR1 MNHEY and CDR2 SMNVEV (reference sequence). This CDR3 comprises 18 residues. Written as DNA, the CDR3 is TGTGCCAGCAGCCTGAGCGGACAGGGACCCACCTATAATTCACCCCTCCACTTT. Residues: CASSLSGQGPTYNSPLHF.

The genes are TRBV28 and TRBJ1-2, with TRBD1 matching 8 bases. This CDR3 region has 14 residues. Losses at the gene ends were 4 bases for V and 5 bases for J; bases not matched to a gene: 6. Germline V gene sequence: CDR1 MDHEN, CDR2 SYDVKM. CDR3 in amino acids: CASSSGQETYGYTF. CDR3 nucleotide sequence: TGTGCCAGCAGTTCGGGACAGGAAACTTATGGCTACACCTTC.

This rearrangement joins TRBV6-1 to TRBJ2-2; 10 bases match TRBD2. The junction had 15 bases not matched to a gene; V was cut back by 3 bases and J by 5 bases. In germline, CDR1 is MNHNS, CDR2 SASEGT. The CDR3 is made up of 19 amino acids. CDR3 in DNA: TGTGCCAGCAGTGATATCGTGATAGCGGGGGGATCGAGGACCGGGGAGCTGTTTTTT. Its protein product is CASSDIVIAGGSRTGELFF.

The CDR3 sequence: CASSKLPGRTEAFF. The CDR3 nucleotides read TGTGCCAGCAGCAAATTACCGGGGAGGACTGAAGCTTTCTTT. The chain links TRBV21-1 to TRBJ1-1. TRBV21-1 is annotated as a pseudogene. The CDR3 sequence is 14 residues long.

J is TRBJ1-1 and V is TRBV10-3; 11 bases agree with TRBD1. The CDR3 has 15 residues. V was pared by 6 bases and J by 5 bases, with 8 bases of the junction left unmatched. Germline V gene data show CDR1 as ENHRY and CDR2 as SYGVKD. The CDR3 reads CAIRGRTGGLTEAFF. CDR3 in DNA: TGTGCCATCAGAGGGCGGACAGGGGGCTTAACTGAAGCTTTCTTT.

The chain has TRBV9 and TRBJ1-3; the D gene is possibly TRBD1 (5 bases). V was shortened by 0 bases and J by 2 bases, with 9 bases between the two germline ends. The CDR3 is 15 amino acids. Germline V gene sequence: CDR1 SGDLS, CDR2 YYNGEE. The CDR3 DNA sequence: TGTGCCAGCAGCGTAGGAGCGGGGCCTGGAAACACCATATATTTT. Translation gives CASSVGAGPGNTIYF.

The chain couples TRBV20-1 to TRBJ2-1; 10 bases are shared with TRBD2. This CDR3 has 16 amino acids. Germline-derived CDR1 and CDR2 are DFQATT and SNEGSKA (reference sequence). V dropped 3 bases and J dropped 9; count of bases not matched to a gene: 14. CDR3 sequence: CSASRASGSLSSEQFF. CDR3 nucleotide sequence: TGCAGTGCTAGTAGGGCTAGCGGGAGCTTATCGAGTGAGCAGTTCTTC.

In this sample, this clone turned up a few times. The genes are TRBV30 and TRBJ1-2; TRBD1 is a possible D gene (5 bases). The V and J ends lost 5 bases and 7 bases respectively, with 17 bases between them. The CDR3 is 13 residues long. Germline V gene sequence: CDR1 GTSNPN, CDR2 SVGIG (reference sequence). The CDR3 reads CAWLGGGFSGYTF. CDR3 bases: TGTGCCTGGCTGGGGGGTGGGTTTAGTGGCTACACCTTC.

This clone has a single count. The chain recombines TRBV7-8 with TRBJ1-2; weak D call: TRBD1 (6 bases). V lost 2 bases to trimming and J lost 6 bases, with 10 bases between them. The CDR3 has 13 amino acids. Germline V lookup: CDR1 SGHVS, CDR2 FQNEAQ. CDR3 protein: CASSLRSGDGYTF. The CDR3 DNA reads TGTGCCAGCAGCTTACGGTCAGGGGATGGCTACACCTTC.

The V call is TRBV6-5, the J call TRBJ1-3, with D hard to call. Per germline, CDR1 MNHEY and CDR2 SVGAGI. The V end was cut by 6 bases, the J end by 11 bases, with 14 bases between. This CDR3 has 12 amino acids. The CDR3 spells CASSRARGAIYF. CDR3 nucleotides: TGTGCCAGCAGCCGAGCCCGGGGAGCCATATATTTT.

The gene calls are TRBV9 and TRBJ2-2; 7 bases agree with TRBD1. Germline CDR1 reads SGDLS; CDR2 reads YYNGEE. The CDR3 sequence is 15 residues long. The ends lost 1 base at V and 6 bases at J; junction bases unmatched: 6. CDR3 loop: CASSVTGEHPGELFF. The DNA of the CDR3 is TGTGCCAGCAGCGTAACAGGGGAACACCCCGGGGAGCTGTTTTTT.